The clone carrying this TCR beta chain was detected a few times. What it binds is not known. This CDR3 is also generated by other DNA sequences in the sample. The data are from a study of T cell responses to AZD1222 COVID-19 vaccine. Study-level findings and limits: The donor cohort was predominantly white British with a female majority, and clonal diversity may have been underestimated. The number of AZD1222 recipients seropositive at baseline was only six. Sampling that yielded the repertoires occurred only after the peak T cell response. Two doses of AZD1222 preceded a rise in Spike-specific TCR breadth and depth.

Sequencing was performed with immunoSEQ multiplex PCR; in TCRdb, only in-frame clones are kept and a portion is missing. The sample holds 30,000 to 35,000 clones, 75% to 90% seen once. This sample comprised peripheral blood, obtained on day 0 of AZD1222 vaccination. The sequence was obtained from an adult in good health.

This CDR3 reads CAWSGGHGEKLFF. The DNA for the CDR3 is TGTGCCTGGAGTGGGGGACATGGAGAAAAACTGTTTTTT. The rearrangement joins TRBV30 to TRBJ1-4; TRBD1 is a possible D gene (6 bases). Trimming removed 1 base at V and 8 bases at J, with 11 bases between. The CDR3 contains 13 residues. Germline CDR1 GTSNPN, CDR2 SVGIG (reference sequence).